The 24 T cell receptor beta chains given below trace back to one sample, sequenced in a study of CD8+ T cells in alopecia areata. Indicated treatment: oral pan-JAK inhibitor, 5-10 mg twice daily. Following RNA extraction, reverse transcription yielded cDNA that acted as the sequencing template. Method: immunoSEQ multiplex PCR; TCRdb's copy keeps in-frame clones and lacks some. The sample yields 200,000 or so clones, 58% seen once. The sequences come from CD4+ T cells sorted from blood, collected at week 24, from a patient treated with tofacitinib. These receptors were obtained from a human donor with alopecia areata.

There are a few counts of this clone. This chain joins TRBV6-5 and TRBJ2-5, with TRBD1 matching over 7 bases. The germline V gene encodes CDR1 MNHEY and CDR2 SVGAGI. The CDR3 length is 14 residues. J was trimmed by 2 bases and V by 7 bases; bases with no gene match: 7. This CDR3 reads CASNPGTVQETQYF. The CDR3 DNA sequence: TGTGCCAGCAACCCTGGGACAGTTCAAGAGACCCAGTACTTC.

The gene calls are TRBV30 and TRBJ2-6, with D possibly TRBD1 on 6 matching bases. The CDR3 runs 15 residues. Trimming cost V 4 bases and J 2 bases, with 12 bases left between them. Germline loops: CDR1 GTSNPN, CDR2 SVGIG (reference sequence). Here the CDR3 reads CAWIRGTTGANVLTF. The CDR3 nucleotides are TGTGCCTGGATTAGGGGGACGACTGGGGCCAACGTCCTGACTTTC.

J is TRBJ2-5 and V is TRBV29-1; D uncertain. The V end lost 6 bases, the J end lost 0 bases, and 8 bases lay between the germline ends. This CDR3 has 12 amino acids. The germline V gene has CDR1 SQVTM and CDR2 ANQGSEA. The CDR3 bases are TGCAGCGTCTTCGGGTACCAAGAGACCCAGTACTTC. Protein product: CSVFGYQETQYF.

The V and J genes are TRBV30 and TRBJ1-5; D possibly corresponds to TRBD1 (6 bases). This CDR3 comprises 13 residues. CDR1 is GTSNPN and CDR2 is SVGIG in the germline V gene (reference sequence). V lost 5 bases to trimming and J lost 6 bases, with 14 bases between them. CDR3 sequence reads: CAWEKGGGQPQHF. The CDR3 DNA sequence: TGTGCCTGGGAAAAGGGGGGGGGTCAGCCCCAGCATTTT.

The DNA for the CDR3 is TGTGCCAGCAGCAGAAGGGACAGGGGAGAGACCCAGTACTTC. Translating gives CASSRRDRGETQYF. This chain connects TRBV5-6 to TRBJ2-5, with 10 bases fitting TRBD1. Per the germline V gene, CDR1 is SGHDT and CDR2 is YYEEEE. V was clipped by 4 bases and J by 4 bases; unmatched bases: 4. The CDR3 has 14 residues.

The rearrangement uses TRBV7-2 and TRBJ1-3; possible D gene TRBD1, 6 bases. CDR1 and CDR2 (germline): SGHTA, FQGNSA. This CDR3 contains 13 residues. Trimming left V 10 bases short and J 4 bases short, with 14 bases between. As DNA, the CDR3 is TGTGCCATCTCGCGGGGGCTCGGAAACACCATATATTTT. Translation: CAISRGLGNTIYF.

This chain uses TRBV29-1 with TRBJ2-7; 9 bases match TRBD1. V dropped 4 bases and J dropped 2; count of bases not matched to a gene: 3. This CDR3 has 13 amino acids. Germline CDR1 and CDR2: SQVTM and ANQGSEA. The CDR3 coding sequence is TGCAGCGTTGCGGGACAGGGTGCCTACGAGCAGTACTTC. Residues: CSVAGQGAYEQYF.

This clone was detected a few times. J is TRBJ2-7 and V is TRBV29-1; weak D call: TRBD2 (7 bases). The CDR3 covers 12 residues. Trimming shortened V by 3 bases and J by 5 bases, and 11 bases separated the two germline ends. The germline V gene encodes CDR1 SQVTM and CDR2 ANQGSEA. The CDR3: CSVDGGGHEQYF. The CDR3 nucleotides read TGCAGCGTTGACGGCGGGGGCCACGAGCAGTACTTC.

This clone was seen more than once but under ten times. The chain uses TRBV5-6 and TRBJ2-1; possible D gene TRBD1, 6 bases. From germline, CDR1 is SGHDT and CDR2 YYEEEE. This CDR3 region has 16 residues. Trimming took 0 bases from V and 5 from J, leaving 15 bases between them. The CDR3: CASSLAAGQLNNEQFF. CDR3 DNA sequence: TGTGCCAGCAGCTTGGCTGCAGGACAGCTAAACAATGAGCAGTTCTTC.

This clone is labeled as medium-sized (0.01 to 0.1%). The rearrangement uses TRBV7-7 and TRBJ2-5, with TRBD1 as a possible D gene (6 bases). Germline V gives CDR1 SSHAT, CDR2 FNYEAQ (reference sequence). The ends were cut back, 1 base at V and 5 bases at J, with 11 bases in the middle. This CDR3 has 14 residues. In DNA, the CDR3 is TGTGCCAGCAGCTTAGGAACAGGGTCGGAGACCCAGTACTTC. Translated: CASSLGTGSETQYF.

The sample holds one count of this clone. J is TRBJ1-1 and V is TRBV15; D is unclear. Germline assignment: CDR1 LNHNV and CDR2 YYDKDF (reference sequence). V was shortened by 1 base and J by 6 bases, with 9 bases between the two germline ends. The length of the CDR3 is 13 residues. CDR3 DNA sequence: TGTGCCACCAGCAGAGTGTTACTCGCTGAAGCTTTCTTT. Its protein product is CATSRVLLAEAFF.

The chain combines TRBV19 with TRBJ2-1; tentatively, D is TRBD2 (6 bases). Trimming pared 7 bases from V and 10 bases from J, leaving 20 bases between. This CDR3 has 14 residues. Germline assignment: CDR1 LNHDA and CDR2 SQIVND (reference sequence). CDR3: CASTTSLRGGEQFF. The CDR3 DNA reads as TGTGCCAGTACTACATCCCTGCGGGGCGGGGAGCAGTTCTTC. The full variable domain, rest sourced from reference TRBV19 and TRBJ2-1, is DGGITQSPKYLFRKEGQNVTLSCEQNLNHDAMYWYRQDPGQGLRLIYYSQIVNDFQKGDIAEGYSVSREKKESFPLTVTSAQKNPTAFYLCASTTSLRGGEQFFGPGTRLTVL.

This clone was seen only a few times. The genes are TRBV28 and TRBJ1-1, with TRBD1 as a possible D gene (6 bases). CDR1 MDHEN and CDR2 SYDVKM come from the germline V gene. The CDR3 consists of 14 residues. V was shortened by 6 bases and J by 6 bases, with 17 bases between the two germline ends. The chain's CDR3 is CASRKGDGGAEAFF. The DNA for the CDR3 is TGTGCCAGCAGGAAGGGGGACGGGGGCGCTGAAGCTTTCTTT.

In this sample, this clone turned up a few times. This sequence joins TRBV4-3 and TRBJ2-3, with D tentatively TRBD1 or TRBD2 (6 bases each). Germline CDR1 is LGHNA and CDR2 is YSLEER. Trimming left V 0 bases short and J 3 bases short, with 13 bases between. CDR3 length: 16 amino acids. The CDR3 spells CASSQDLRGGTDTQYF. CDR3 sequence (DNA): TGCGCCAGCAGCCAAGATTTACGAGGGGGGACAGATACGCAGTATTTT.

This chain links TRBV29-1 with TRBJ2-2; D might be TRBD1 or TRBD2, each matching 5 bases. Germline V gene sequence: CDR1 SQVTM, CDR2 ANQGSEA. V was pared by 8 bases and J by 6 bases, with 13 bases between. The CDR3 consists of 12 residues. This CDR3 is CSPLGDAGELFF. In DNA form, the CDR3 reads TGCAGCCCCCTCGGGGACGCCGGGGAGCTGTTTTTT.

This sequence joins TRBV11-1 and TRBJ1-1; no definite D call. V was cut by 0 bases and J by 8 bases, with 10 bases left in between. This CDR3 is built from 13 residues. Germline values: CDR1 SGHAT, CDR2 FQDESV (reference sequence). CDR3 DNA: TGTGCCAGCAGCTTAGCGTCCTTGACGGAAGCTTTCTTT. This translates into CASSLASLTEAFF.

This chain connects TRBV4-3 to TRBJ2-2; 8 bases match TRBD2. This CDR3 has 18 residues. Germline loops: CDR1 LGHNA, CDR2 YSLEER. The ends lost 1 base at V and 2 bases at J; junction bases unmatched: 9. For the CDR3, the DNA is TGCGCCAGCAGCCAAGGACCGGGGGGGCCTCGTAACACCGGGGAGCTGTTTTTT. It codes for CASSQGPGGPRNTGELFF.

This chain connects TRBV5-4 to TRBJ2-5, with a possible D match to TRBD2 (6 bases). The CDR3 is 15 amino acids. CDR1 and CDR2 (germline): SGHNT, YYREEE (reference sequence). Trimming pared 4 bases from V and 5 bases from J, leaving 18 bases between. The CDR3 sequence: CASSPRLGEDETQYF. In DNA, the CDR3 is TGTGCCAGCAGCCCACGTCTAGGGGAGGACGAGACCCAGTACTTC.

The rearrangement links TRBV10-3 to TRBJ2-3; D not certain. The CDR3 totals 12 residues. Germline-derived CDR1 and CDR2 are ENHRY and SYGVKD. Trimming left V 6 bases short and J 3 bases short, with 7 bases between. This chain's CDR3 is CAISASTDTQYF. CDR3 coding DNA: TGTGCCATCAGCGCTTCGACAGATACGCAGTATTTT.

The CDR3 loop is CASSQNGHPSSYNEQFF. CDR3 DNA sequence: TGCGCCAGCAGCCAGAACGGACATCCAAGCTCCTACAATGAGCAGTTCTTC. The J gene is TRBJ2-1, the V gene TRBV4-3, with a tentative D call TRBD1 (5 bases). Germline CDR1 is LGHNA and CDR2 is YSLEER. This CDR3 region has 17 residues. V shed 3 bases and J shed 0 bases, with 15 bases lying between them.

The rearrangement joins TRBV5-6 to TRBJ2-3, with TRBD2 as a possible D gene (6 bases). Trimming took 4 bases from V and 7 from J, leaving 13 bases between them. Germline lookup yields CDR1 SGHDT and CDR2 YYEEEE. The CDR3 is 13 amino acids. The CDR3 nucleotides are TGTGCCAGCAGCCACCGGACTACCAATACGCAGTATTTT. The encoded protein is CASSHRTTNTQYF. The full variable domain, in which reference TRBV5-6 and TRBJ2-3 provide the parts outside the CDR3, is DAGVTQSPTHLIKTRGQQVTLRCSPKSGHDTVSWYQQALGQGPQFIFQYYEEEERQRGNFPDRFSGHQFPNYSSELNVNALLLGDSALYLCASSHRTTNTQYFGPGTRLTVL.

This clone was seen a few times. The chain's CDR3 is CASSVGGDRAHEQFF. The CDR3 DNA reads TGTGCCAGCAGCGTAGGAGGTGACAGGGCTCATGAGCAGTTCTTC. This chain uses TRBV9 with TRBJ2-1; TRBD1 matches 7 bases. The CDR3 is 15 residues long. With 0 bases clipped from V and 8 bases from J, the junction kept 8 bases outside the gene matches. Germline-derived CDR1 and CDR2 are SGDLS and YYNGEE.

The chain has TRBV30 and TRBJ2-7; 7 positions match TRBD1. The CDR3 has 15 amino acids. Germline lookup yields CDR1 GTSNPN and CDR2 SVGIG (reference sequence). J lost 1 base, V lost 3 bases, and 9 bases had no gene match. CDR3 protein: CAWSPGTDSSYEQYF. The CDR3 coding sequence is TGTGCCTGGAGCCCCGGGACAGACTCTTCCTACGAGCAGTACTTC.

The CDR3 loop reads CASSSILSQETQYF. In DNA, the CDR3 is TGTGCCAGCAGCTCAATACTCTCCCAAGAGACCCAGTACTTC. The rearrangement joins TRBV5-4 to TRBJ2-5; D is unclear. The CDR3 contains 14 residues. Between the trimmed V and J ends, which lost 3 bases and 1 base, there was a span of 10 bases. Germline loops: CDR1 SGHNT, CDR2 YYREEE (reference sequence).